Each of the 8 T cell receptor beta chains below was sequenced from the same sample in a study of cytomegalovirus exposure and HLA in healthy donors. The primer mix had 60 Vbeta and 13 Jbeta primers. Assay used: immunoSEQ multiplex PCR; TCRdb lists only in-frame clones, some missing. The repertoire includes about 59,000 clones, roughly 77% of them detected once, and about 7% sits in the top ten. The sequencing sample was made of PBMCs. The source is a young man in good health and CMV-seropositive.

The chain has TRBV28 and TRBJ1-1, with D possibly TRBD1 on 6 matching bases. V lost 6 bases and J lost 3, with 17 bases in between. The CDR3 consists of 15 residues. The germline V gene encodes CDR1 MDHEN and CDR2 SYDVKM. The DNA of the CDR3 is TGTGCCAGCAGCCGTGGTGGGGGCGTGGACACTGAAGCTTTCTTT. This sequence encodes CASSRGGGVDTEAFF.

The chain couples TRBV30 to TRBJ1-5, with D possibly being TRBD1 (5 bases). Per the germline V gene, CDR1 is GTSNPN and CDR2 is SVGIG (reference sequence). The CDR3 spans 15 residues. The ends were cut back, 5 bases at V and 2 bases at J, with 16 bases in the middle. DNA of the CDR3: TGTGCCTGGGGCGGGACCCCGTATCGCAATCAGCCCCAGCATTTT. Its protein is CAWGGTPYRNQPQHF.

This sequence joins TRBV18 and TRBJ2-6; D gene ambiguous. This CDR3 region has 15 residues. Germline V gene sequence: CDR1 KGHSH, CDR2 LQKENI. Deletions cut 2 bases from V and 0 bases from J, with 5 bases between. This CDR3 reads CASSPGDSGANVLTF. Written as DNA, the CDR3 is TGTGCCAGCTCACCAGGAGACTCTGGGGCCAACGTCCTGACTTTC.

This clone is a singleton in its sample. This chain connects TRBV18 to TRBJ2-2, with D possibly matching TRBD1 (6 bases). Trimming took off 8 bases at V and 2 bases at J, with 9 bases between the two ends. Germline-derived CDR1 and CDR2 are KGHSH and LQKENI. The CDR3 is made up of 13 amino acids. The CDR3 loop is CASGQLNTGELFF. DNA for the CDR3: TGTGCCAGCGGACAGTTAAACACCGGGGAGCTGTTTTTT.

The chain is built from TRBV9 and TRBJ1-4; D remains ambiguous. V was shortened by 3 bases and J by 3 bases, with 15 bases between the two germline ends. The CDR3 sequence is 16 residues long. Germline V lookup: CDR1 SGDLS, CDR2 YYNGEE. The CDR3 spells CASSATGGYPNEKLFF. The CDR3, as DNA: TGTGCCAGCAGCGCCACCGGAGGGTACCCTAATGAAAAACTGTTTTTT.

The chain recombines TRBV7-3 with TRBJ2-7; a weak D match, TRBD2 (5 bases). The CDR3 length is 14 residues. CDR1 SGHTA and CDR2 FQGTGA come from the germline V gene. V shed 2 bases and J shed 0 bases, with 8 bases lying between them. CDR3 coding DNA: TGTGCCAGCAGCTTATATGGGAGCTCCTACGAGCAGTACTTC. It translates to CASSLYGSSYEQYF. The complete variable domain, with remaining parts taken from reference TRBV7-3 and TRBJ2-7, reads GAGVSQTPSNKVTEKGKYVELRCDPISGHTALYWYRQSLGQGPEFLIYFQGTGAADDSGLPNDRFFAVRPEGSVSTLKIQRTERGDSAVYLCASSLYGSSYEQYFGPGTRLTVT.

This clone has more than one count but fewer than ten. V usage is TRBV5-1 and J usage is TRBJ1-1, with D maybe TRBD1 (6 bases). From germline, CDR1 is SGHRS and CDR2 YFSETQ. This CDR3 is built from 18 residues. Trimming shortened V by 3 bases and J by 4 bases, and 25 bases separated the two germline ends. CDR3 DNA: TGCGCCAGCAGCTCGGCGGACAACTACAGGGACGCGGCCACTGAAGCTTTCTTT. It yields the protein CASSSADNYRDAATEAFF.

The gene calls are TRBV25-1 and TRBJ2-3; the D is unclear. The germline CDR1 and CDR2 sequences are MGHDK and SYGVNS. V was pared by 2 bases and J by 5 bases, with 5 bases between. The CDR3 has 12 residues. This chain's CDR3 is CASSEQIDTQYF. The CDR3 DNA sequence: TGTGCCAGCAGTGAACAGATAGATACGCAGTATTTT.